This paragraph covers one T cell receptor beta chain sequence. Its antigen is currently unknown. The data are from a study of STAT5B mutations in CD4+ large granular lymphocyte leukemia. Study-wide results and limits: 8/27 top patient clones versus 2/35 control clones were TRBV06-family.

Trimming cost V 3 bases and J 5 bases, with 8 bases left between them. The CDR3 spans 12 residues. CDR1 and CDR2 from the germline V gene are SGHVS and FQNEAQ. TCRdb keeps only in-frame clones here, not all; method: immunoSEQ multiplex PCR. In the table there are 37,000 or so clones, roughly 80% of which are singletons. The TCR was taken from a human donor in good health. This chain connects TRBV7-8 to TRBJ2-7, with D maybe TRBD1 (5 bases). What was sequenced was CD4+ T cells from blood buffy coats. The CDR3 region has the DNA TGTGCCAGCAGCTTTGGGGCCCACGAGCAGTACTTC. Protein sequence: CASSFGAHEQYF.